The present TCR beta chain was sequenced within a study of Graves' ophthalmopathy and Graves' hyperthyroidism. This clonotype was counted many times. Its specificity is unknown. Under 3 months in duration, the ophthalmopathy in affected donors had moderate-to-severe activity, CAS ≥3 and NOSPECS ≥4. Additional autoimmune diseases, uncontrolled infections, pregnancy or lactation disqualified patients. Around 10 ml of fresh blood yielded the PBMCs by density gradient. Study results and limitations: In blood, most expanded thyroid clonotypes above 0.001 frequency were also detected.

Amplifying from RNA transcripts, the study obtained TCR beta CDR3 regions. Following a first-round RT-PCR that used HTBI primers, a second-round multiplex PCR was carried out. Each CDR3 protein gets one entry after TCRdb re-called the multiplex PCR reads with MiXCR. The sample contains over 200,000 distinct CDR3 sequences, about 32% of which appear only once. The receptor was derived from a man over 45 with Graves' ophthalmopathy. The sample consisted of peripheral blood.

CDR3 in DNA: TGCAGTGCTCCCACCGGGACAGGGGGTTACGAGCAGTACTTC. Protein product: CSAPTGTGGYEQYF. The chain combines TRBV20-1 with TRBJ2-7; 11 nucleotides agree with TRBD1. Trimming cost V 5 bases and J 4 bases; bases outside gene matches: 7. This CDR3 contains 14 residues. Germline values: CDR1 DFQATT, CDR2 SNEGSKA (reference sequence).